The subject of this entry is one TCR beta chain. The V and J ends lost 5 bases and 5 bases, in that order; junction bases with no gene match: 2. Germline values: CDR1 ENHRY, CDR2 SYGVKD. The CDR3 has 12 amino acids. The data stem from a study of Graves' ophthalmopathy and Graves' hyperthyroidism. RNA transcripts yielded amplified TCR beta CDR3 regions. HTBI-primed first-round RT-PCR preceded second-round multiplex PCR. TCRdb reprocessed the multiplex PCR reads with MiXCR, giving one entry per CDR3 protein. Of about 600,000 distinct CDR3 sequences in the sample, roughly 39% were seen once. The source is an adult man with Graves' hyperthyroidism. The rearrangement uses TRBV10-3 and TRBJ2-5; 7 nucleotides align to TRBD1. The sequenced material came from peripheral blood or thyroid tissue (not recorded which). CDR3 nucleotide sequence: TGTGCCATCAGTAAGGACAGGGAGACCCAGTACTTC. The encoded protein is CAISKDRETQYF.